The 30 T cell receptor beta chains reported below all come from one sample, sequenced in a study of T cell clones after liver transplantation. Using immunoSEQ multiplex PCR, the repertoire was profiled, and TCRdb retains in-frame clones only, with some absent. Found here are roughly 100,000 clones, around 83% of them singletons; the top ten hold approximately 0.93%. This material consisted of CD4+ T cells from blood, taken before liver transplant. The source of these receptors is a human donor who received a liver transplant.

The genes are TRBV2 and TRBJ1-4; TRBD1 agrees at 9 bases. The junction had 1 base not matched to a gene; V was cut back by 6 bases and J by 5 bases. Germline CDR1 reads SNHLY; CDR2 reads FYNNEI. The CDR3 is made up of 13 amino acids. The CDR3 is CASRDRGNEKLFF. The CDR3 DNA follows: TGTGCCAGCAGGGACAGGGGCAATGAAAAACTGTTTTTT.

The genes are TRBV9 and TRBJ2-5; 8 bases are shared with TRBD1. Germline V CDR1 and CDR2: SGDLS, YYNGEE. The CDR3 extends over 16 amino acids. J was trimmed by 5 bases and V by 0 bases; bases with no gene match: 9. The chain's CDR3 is CASSVEGQGREETQYF. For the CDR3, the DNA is TGTGCCAGCAGCGTAGAAGGACAGGGCAGGGAGGAGACCCAGTACTTC.

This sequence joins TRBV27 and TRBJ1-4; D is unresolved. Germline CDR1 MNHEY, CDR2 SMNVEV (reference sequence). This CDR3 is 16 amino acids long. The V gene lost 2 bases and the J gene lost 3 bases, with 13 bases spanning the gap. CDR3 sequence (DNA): TGTGCCAGCAGTTTAAAGATCGACCGCTCTAATGAAAAACTGTTTTTT. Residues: CASSLKIDRSNEKLFF.

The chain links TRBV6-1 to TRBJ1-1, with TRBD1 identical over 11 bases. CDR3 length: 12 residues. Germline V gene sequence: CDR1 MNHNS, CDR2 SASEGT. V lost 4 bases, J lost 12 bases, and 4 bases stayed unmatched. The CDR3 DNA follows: TGTGCCAGCAGTGGGGACAGGGGGGGAACTTTCTTT. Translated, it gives CASSGDRGGTFF.

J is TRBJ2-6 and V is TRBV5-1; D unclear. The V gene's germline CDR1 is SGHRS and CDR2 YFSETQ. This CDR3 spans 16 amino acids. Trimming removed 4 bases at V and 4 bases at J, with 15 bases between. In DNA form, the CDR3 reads TGCGCCAGCAGCCTGGATTTATCTCTAGGGGCCAACGTCCTGACTTTC. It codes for CASSLDLSLGANVLTF. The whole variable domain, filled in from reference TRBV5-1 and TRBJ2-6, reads KAGVTQTPRYLIKTRGQQVTLSCSPISGHRSVSWYQQTPGQGLQFLFEYFSETQRNKGNFPGRFSGRQFSNSRSEMNVSTLELGDSALYLCASSLDLSLGANVLTFGAGSRLTVL.

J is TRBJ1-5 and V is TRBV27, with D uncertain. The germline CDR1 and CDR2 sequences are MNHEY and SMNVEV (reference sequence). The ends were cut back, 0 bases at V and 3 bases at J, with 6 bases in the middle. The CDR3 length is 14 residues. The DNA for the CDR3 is TGTGCCAGCAGTTTATCAGGGAACAATCAGCCCCAGCATTTT. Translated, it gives CASSLSGNNQPQHF.

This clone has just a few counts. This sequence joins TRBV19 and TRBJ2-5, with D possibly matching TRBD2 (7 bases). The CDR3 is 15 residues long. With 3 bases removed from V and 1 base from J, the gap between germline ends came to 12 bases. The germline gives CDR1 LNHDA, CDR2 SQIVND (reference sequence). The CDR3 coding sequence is TGTGCCAGTAGTATGTCGGGGGGCCGCCAAGAGACCCAGTACTTC. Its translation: CASSMSGGRQETQYF.

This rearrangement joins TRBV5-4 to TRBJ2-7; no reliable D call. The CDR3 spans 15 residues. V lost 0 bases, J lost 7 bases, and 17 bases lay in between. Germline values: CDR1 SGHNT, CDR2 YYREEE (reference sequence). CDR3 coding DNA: TGTGCCAGCAGCTTGGCCCTGGCAGGTTTGGGGGAGCAGTACTTC. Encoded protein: CASSLALAGLGEQYF.

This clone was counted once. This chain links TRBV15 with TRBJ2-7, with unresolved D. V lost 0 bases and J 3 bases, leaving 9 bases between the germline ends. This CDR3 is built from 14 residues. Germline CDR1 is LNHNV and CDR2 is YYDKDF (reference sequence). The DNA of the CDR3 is TGTGCCACCAGCAGAGATAGTGGCGGCTACGAGCAGTACTTC. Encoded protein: CATSRDSGGYEQYF.

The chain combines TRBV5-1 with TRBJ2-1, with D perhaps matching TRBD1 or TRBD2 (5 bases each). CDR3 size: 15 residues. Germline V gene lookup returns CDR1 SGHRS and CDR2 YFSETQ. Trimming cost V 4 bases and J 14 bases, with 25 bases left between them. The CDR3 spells CASSPRVGDLMGEFF. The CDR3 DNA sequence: TGCGCCAGCAGCCCGCGGGTCGGAGATCTCATGGGGGAGTTCTTC.

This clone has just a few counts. The CDR3 DNA sequence: TGTGCCAGCACCACGGACAGGCGAACCTACGAGCAGTACTTC. Its translation: CASTTDRRTYEQYF. The V gene is TRBV2, the J gene TRBJ2-7, with 7 bases fitting TRBD1. The CDR3 length is 14 residues. From germline, CDR1 is SNHLY and CDR2 FYNNEI. Unmatched junction bases numbered 8, after V lost 7 bases and J lost 2 bases.

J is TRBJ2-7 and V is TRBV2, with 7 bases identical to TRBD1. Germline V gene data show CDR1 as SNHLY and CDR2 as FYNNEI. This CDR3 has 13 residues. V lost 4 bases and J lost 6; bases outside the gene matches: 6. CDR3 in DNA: TGTGCCAGCAGTGGGGACAGCTTCGGCGAGCAGTACTTC. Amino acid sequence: CASSGDSFGEQYF.

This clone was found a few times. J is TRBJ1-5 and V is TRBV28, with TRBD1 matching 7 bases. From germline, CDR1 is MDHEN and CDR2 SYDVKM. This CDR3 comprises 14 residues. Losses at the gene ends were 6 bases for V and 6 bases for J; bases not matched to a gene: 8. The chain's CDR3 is CASSKSQGGQPQHF. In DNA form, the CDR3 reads TGTGCCAGCAGCAAAAGCCAGGGGGGTCAGCCCCAGCATTTT.

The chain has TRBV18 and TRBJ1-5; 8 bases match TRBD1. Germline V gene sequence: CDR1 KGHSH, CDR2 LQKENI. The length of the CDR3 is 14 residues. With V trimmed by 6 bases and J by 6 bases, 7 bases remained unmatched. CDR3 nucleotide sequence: TGTGCCAGCTCGCCAGGGGGCGCCTTTCAGCCCCAGCATTTT. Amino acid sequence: CASSPGGAFQPQHF.

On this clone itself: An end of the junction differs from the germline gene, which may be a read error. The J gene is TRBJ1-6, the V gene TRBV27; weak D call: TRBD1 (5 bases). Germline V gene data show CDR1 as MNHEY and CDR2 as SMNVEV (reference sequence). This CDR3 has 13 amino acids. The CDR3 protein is CASSPRPGAPSYF. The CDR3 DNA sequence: TGTGCCAGCAGTCCACGACCTGGGGCTCCCTCATACTTT.

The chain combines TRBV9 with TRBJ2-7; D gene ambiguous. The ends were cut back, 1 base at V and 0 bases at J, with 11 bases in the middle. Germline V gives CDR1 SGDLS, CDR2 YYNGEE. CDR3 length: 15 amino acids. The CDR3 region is CASSVRSGSSYEQYF. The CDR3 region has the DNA TGTGCCAGCAGCGTAAGGTCAGGAAGCTCCTACGAGCAGTACTTC.

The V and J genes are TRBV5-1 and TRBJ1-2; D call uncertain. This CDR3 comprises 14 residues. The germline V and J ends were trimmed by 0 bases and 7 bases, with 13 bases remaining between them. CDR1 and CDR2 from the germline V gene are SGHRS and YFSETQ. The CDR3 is CASSLEVAVGGYTF. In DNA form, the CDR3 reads TGCGCCAGCAGCTTGGAAGTGGCAGTGGGTGGCTACACCTTC.

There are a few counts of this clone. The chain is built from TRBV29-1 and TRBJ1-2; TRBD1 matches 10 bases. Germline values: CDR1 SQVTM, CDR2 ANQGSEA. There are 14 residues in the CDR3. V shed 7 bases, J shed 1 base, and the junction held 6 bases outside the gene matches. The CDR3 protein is CSADGQGGNYGYTF. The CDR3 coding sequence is TGCAGCGCCGACGGACAGGGGGGTAACTATGGCTACACCTTC.

The CDR3 DNA follows: TGTGCCAGCAGCCCTTTGGGGGTAATCTCCTACGAGCAGTACTTC. Residues: CASSPLGVISYEQYF. V usage is TRBV27 and J usage is TRBJ2-7, with D possibly called TRBD1 or TRBD2 (5 bases each). The CDR3 has 15 residues. Trimming left V 6 bases short and J 0 bases short, with 15 bases between. The germline V gene encodes CDR1 MNHEY and CDR2 SMNVEV (reference sequence).

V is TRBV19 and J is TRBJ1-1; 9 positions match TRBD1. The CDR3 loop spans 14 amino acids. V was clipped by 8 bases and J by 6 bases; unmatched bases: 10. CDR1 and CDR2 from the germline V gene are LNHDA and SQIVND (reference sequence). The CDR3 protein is CASSSWDRVAEAFF. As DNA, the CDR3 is TGTGCCAGTTCCTCCTGGGACAGGGTAGCTGAAGCTTTCTTT.

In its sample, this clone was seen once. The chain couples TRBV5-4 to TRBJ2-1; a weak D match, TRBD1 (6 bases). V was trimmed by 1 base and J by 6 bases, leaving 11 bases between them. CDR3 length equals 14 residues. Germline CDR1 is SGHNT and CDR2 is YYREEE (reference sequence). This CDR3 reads CASSLMNRANEQFF. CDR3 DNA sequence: TGTGCCAGCAGCTTGATGAACAGGGCCAATGAGCAGTTCTTC.

The CDR3 loop reads CASSEGGVVGNTQYF. In nucleotides, the CDR3 is TGCGCCAGCAGTGAAGGGGGAGTTGTGGGGAATACGCAGTATTTT. The V gene is TRBV10-2, the J gene TRBJ2-3; perhaps TRBD1 as D (6 bases). The V and J ends lost 3 bases and 7 bases respectively, with 17 bases between them. CDR1 is WSHSY, CDR2 SAAADI, per germline. CDR3 size: 15 residues.

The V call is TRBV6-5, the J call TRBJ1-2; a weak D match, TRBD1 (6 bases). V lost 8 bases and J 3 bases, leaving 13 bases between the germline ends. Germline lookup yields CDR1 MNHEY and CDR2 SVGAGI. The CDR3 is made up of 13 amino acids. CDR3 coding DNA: TGTGCCAGCTCCAGGGGATTGGACTATGGCTACACCTTC. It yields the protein CASSRGLDYGYTF.

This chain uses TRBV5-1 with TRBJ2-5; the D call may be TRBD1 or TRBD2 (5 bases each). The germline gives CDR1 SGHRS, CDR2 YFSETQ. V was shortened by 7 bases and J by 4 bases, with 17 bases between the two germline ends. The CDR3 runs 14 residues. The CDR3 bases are TGCGCCAGCGAACCCGGGGCTCCCCCAGAGACCCAGTACTTC. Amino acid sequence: CASEPGAPPETQYF.

The CDR3 sequence: CAISPRAEGSEQFF. As DNA, the CDR3 is TGTGCCATCAGTCCCAGGGCTGAGGGTAGTGAGCAGTTCTTC. The chain joins TRBV10-3 to TRBJ2-1; the D call may be TRBD1 or TRBD2 (5 bases each). This CDR3 is built from 14 residues. CDR1 is ENHRY, CDR2 SYGVKD, per germline. V was trimmed by 5 bases and J by 9 bases, leaving 17 bases between them.

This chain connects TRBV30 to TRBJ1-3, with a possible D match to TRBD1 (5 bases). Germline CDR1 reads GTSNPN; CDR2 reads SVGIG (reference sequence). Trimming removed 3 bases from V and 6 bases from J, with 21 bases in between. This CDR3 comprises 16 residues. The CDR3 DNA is TGTGCCTGGAGGATAGAGGGGCGGAGACGATTAAACACCATATATTTT. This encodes CAWRIEGRRRLNTIYF.

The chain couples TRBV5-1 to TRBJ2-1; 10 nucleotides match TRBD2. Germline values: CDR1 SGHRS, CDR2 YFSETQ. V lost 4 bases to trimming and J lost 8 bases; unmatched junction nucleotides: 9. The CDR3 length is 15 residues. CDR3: CASSPRAGGAYEQFF. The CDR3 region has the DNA TGCGCCAGCAGCCCCCGAGCGGGAGGGGCGTATGAGCAGTTCTTC.

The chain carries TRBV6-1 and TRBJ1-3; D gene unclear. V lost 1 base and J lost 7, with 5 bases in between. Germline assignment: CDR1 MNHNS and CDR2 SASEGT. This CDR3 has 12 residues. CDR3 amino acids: CASSEVTNTIYF. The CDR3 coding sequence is TGTGCCAGCAGTGAAGTGACCAACACCATATATTTT.

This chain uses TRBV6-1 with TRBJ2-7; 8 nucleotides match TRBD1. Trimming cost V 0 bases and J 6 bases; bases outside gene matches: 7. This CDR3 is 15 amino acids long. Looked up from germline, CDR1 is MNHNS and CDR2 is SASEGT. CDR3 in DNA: TGTGCCAGCAGTGAAGCTTGGCAGGGGGCTCGCGAGCAGTACTTC. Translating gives CASSEAWQGAREQYF.

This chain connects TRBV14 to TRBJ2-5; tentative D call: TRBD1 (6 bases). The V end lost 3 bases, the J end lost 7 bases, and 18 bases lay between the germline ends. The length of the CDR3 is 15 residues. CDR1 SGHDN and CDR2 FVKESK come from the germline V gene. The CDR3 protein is CASSQPGTRLGTQYF. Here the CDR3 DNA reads TGTGCCAGCAGCCAGCCCGGGACACGGCTCGGGACCCAGTACTTC.